The rows below give T cell receptor beta chains drawn from one sample of a study of T cell responses to AZD1222 COVID-19 vaccine. Clones were read by immunoSEQ multiplex PCR, and TCRdb kept only the in-frame ones, dropping some. This sample has roughly 150,000 clones, with about nine tenths found just once. Sequencing was performed on peripheral blood, taken on day 0 of AZD1222 vaccination. These receptors originate from an adult in good health. The CDR3 runs from the conserved cysteine through the conserved F or W. Each record gives: D gene, J gene, clone size, V gene, CDR3 protein, CDR3 DNA. D genes are given only for firm matches. Expanded clones are given a class, and other clones once, few, many or no size at all.

d_gene: -
j_gene: TRBJ2-5
abundance: -
v_gene: TRBV29-1
CDR3aa: CSVDPRLETQYF
CDR3nt: TGCAGCGTTGATCCGCGGCTAGAGACCCAGTACTTC

d_gene: TRBD1
j_gene: TRBJ2-4
abundance: -
v_gene: TRBV7-2
CDR3aa: CASSPETGGGTKNIQYF
CDR3nt: TGTGCCAGCAGCCCAGAGACAGGGGGAGGAACCAAAAACATTCAGTACTTC

d_gene: -
j_gene: TRBJ1-2
abundance: -
v_gene: TRBV4-2
CDR3aa: CASSPVRDPNYGYTF
CDR3nt: TGTGCCAGCAGCCCTGTGAGGGATCCCAACTATGGCTACACCTTC

d_gene: TRBD2
j_gene: TRBJ2-1
abundance: -
v_gene: TRBV7-3
CDR3aa: CASSPSGRMNEQFF
CDR3nt: TGTGCCAGCAGCCCTTCCGGGAGGATGAATGAGCAGTTCTTC

d_gene: TRBD1
j_gene: TRBJ1-6
abundance: -
v_gene: TRBV3-1/TRBV3-2
CDR3aa: CASSQSGGTFLHF
CDR3nt: TGTGCCAGCAGCCAGTCAGGGGGCACATTCCTCCACTTT

d_gene: -
j_gene: TRBJ2-5
abundance: once
v_gene: TRBV18
CDR3aa: CASSPPVGGQETQYF
CDR3nt: TGTGCCAGCTCACCACCCGTCGGAGGCCAAGAGACCCAGTACTTC

d_gene: -
j_gene: TRBJ1-5
abundance: -
v_gene: TRBV4-2
CDR3aa: CASSQGFVQPQHF
CDR3nt: TGTGCCAGCAGCCAAGGTTTTGTCCAGCCCCAGCATTTT

d_gene: TRBD1
j_gene: TRBJ1-6
abundance: -
v_gene: TRBV5-1
CDR3aa: CASSLFGTGEDSPLHF
CDR3nt: TGCGCCAGCAGCTTGTTCGGGACAGGGGAGGATTCACCCCTCCACTTT

d_gene: -
j_gene: TRBJ1-1
abundance: -
v_gene: TRBV9
CDR3aa: CASSVVRNLRDTEAFF
CDR3nt: TGTGCCAGCAGCGTAGTGAGAAACCTTCGGGACACTGAAGCTTTCTTT

d_gene: -
j_gene: TRBJ1-3
abundance: -
v_gene: TRBV2
CDR3aa: CASSEARAGNTIYF
CDR3nt: TGTGCCAGCAGTGAAGCCAGGGCCGGAAACACCATATATTTT

d_gene: TRBD2
j_gene: TRBJ2-3
abundance: -
v_gene: TRBV10-3
CDR3aa: CAISVSGGDTQYF
CDR3nt: TGTGCCATCTCAGTTTCGGGGGGGGATACGCAGTATTTT

d_gene: -
j_gene: TRBJ2-7
abundance: -
v_gene: TRBV28
CDR3aa: CASSQPSPSYEQYF
CDR3nt: TGTGCCAGCAGTCAACCTAGCCCGAGCTACGAGCAGTACTTC

d_gene: TRBD2
j_gene: TRBJ2-5
abundance: -
v_gene: TRBV14
CDR3aa: CASSQDGTSKGKTQYF
CDR3nt: TGTGCCAGCAGCCAAGACGGGACTAGCAAGGGGAAGACCCAGTACTTC

d_gene: -
j_gene: TRBJ1-2
abundance: -
v_gene: TRBV28
CDR3aa: CASSLIRGYGYTF
CDR3nt: TGTGCCAGCAGTTTAATACGGGGGTATGGCTACACCTTC